The entry that follows covers one TCR beta chain sequence. Trimming took off 1 base at V and 1 base at J, with 7 bases between the two ends. This CDR3 has 14 residues. Looked up from germline, CDR1 is MNHNY and CDR2 is SVGAGI (reference sequence). Source study methods: Reference gene primer amplification in the assay estimated nucleated cell counts. Profiling relied on immunoSEQ multiplex PCR, and the TCRdb table lists in-frame clones only, not all of them. V and J calls plus clone size are reproduced from that table; the DNA served to infer D and trimming. Among approximately 250,000 clones listed, 80% to 90% were seen once. The sample comes from a study of blood T cell repertoires in COVID-19. The wider study: Researchers got acute and convalescent COVID-19 samples from the United States, Italy and Spain. The analysed material was cDNA or gDNA that came from T cells, B-cell-depleted T cells, or PBMCs.

Input material: peripheral blood. This TCR derives from a middle-aged man with acute or convalescent COVID-19. V usage is TRBV6-6 and J usage is TRBJ2-5; no clear D gene. CDR3 protein: CASSYLQTQETQYF. CDR3 DNA: TGTGCCAGCAGTTACTTACAGACCCAAGAGACCCAGTACTTC.